Listed here are 10 T cell receptor beta chains from one sample, sequenced in a study of T-cell memory formation after mild COVID-19. TCRdb passed the 5' RACE reads through MiXCR, listing each CDR3 protein once. The sample consists of roughly 100,000 distinct CDR3 sequences, roughly 12% of them appearing once. What was sequenced was PBMCs or a T cell subset sorted from them (not recorded which). Receptors originate from an adult woman who had mild COVID-19 (a few samples of this study predate the infection). Cell type and time point are not known.

This clonotype was picked up a small number of times. V usage is TRBV5-1 and J usage is TRBJ1-2; a weak D match, TRBD1 (6 bases). Germline assignment: CDR1 SGHRS and CDR2 YFSETQ. The ends were cut back, 4 bases at V and 6 bases at J, with 19 bases in the middle. The CDR3 runs 15 residues. The CDR3 DNA reads TGCGCCAGCAGCCCCAGGGGACCCCTGGGGGATGGCTACACCTTC. This translates into CASSPRGPLGDGYTF. Full variable domain (outside the CDR3, taken from reference TRBV5-1 and TRBJ1-2): KAGVTQTPRYLIKTRGQQVTLSCSPISGHRSVSWYQQTPGQGLQFLFEYFSETQRNKGNFPGRFSGRQFSNSRSEMNVSTLELGDSALYLCASSPRGPLGDGYTFGSGTRLTVV.

This clonotype has ten or more counts. The V gene is TRBV29-1, the J gene TRBJ2-3; tentative D call: TRBD2 (6 bases). This CDR3 has 16 amino acids. The V gene lost 8 bases and the J gene lost 3 bases, with 24 bases spanning the gap. Germline loops: CDR1 SQVTM, CDR2 ANQGSEA. CDR3 bases: TGCAGCAATGCTGGTTCGTGGGAGGAGGGGACAGATACGCAGTATTTT. This gives the protein CSNAGSWEEGTDTQYF.

This clonotype was found a few times. V gene TRBV3-1 combines with J gene TRBJ2-5, with D perhaps matching TRBD2 (6 bases). The CDR3 has 15 residues. CDR1 LGHDT and CDR2 YNNKEL come from the germline V gene (reference sequence). V was clipped by 6 bases and J by 1 base, with 15 bases between them. The CDR3 sequence is CASSRDSALQETQYF. The CDR3 nucleotides are TGTGCCAGCAGTCGGGACTCAGCGCTCCAAGAGACCCAGTACTTC.

The chain carries TRBV18 and TRBJ2-7; 12 nucleotides agree with TRBD1. The length of the CDR3 is 16 residues. Trimming at V came to 5 bases and at J to 6 bases, leaving 11 bases not matched to a gene. CDR1 and CDR2 from the germline V gene are KGHSH and LQKENI. CDR3 sequence reads: CASSESRDRGQFEQYF. The CDR3 coding sequence is TGTGCCAGCTCAGAAAGCCGGGACAGGGGGCAGTTCGAGCAGTACTTC. Looking up the rest from reference TRBV18 and TRBJ2-7 gives the full variable domain: NAGVMQNPRHLVRRRGQEARLRCSPMKGHSHVYWYRQLPEEGLKFMVYLQKENIIDESGMPKERFSAEFPKEGPSILRIQQVVRGDSAAYFCASSESRDRGQFEQYFGPGTRLTVT.

This clonotype was recorded a few times. The rearrangement links TRBV7-9 to TRBJ2-1; 8 bases fit TRBD1. V shed 2 bases, J shed 2 bases, and the junction held 2 bases outside the gene matches. Looked up from germline, CDR1 is SEHNR and CDR2 is FQNEAQ (reference sequence). The length of the CDR3 is 15 residues. The CDR3 DNA reads as TGTGCCAGCAGCTTACTACAGGGGGCCTACAATGAGCAGTTCTTC. Amino acids: CASSLLQGAYNEQFF.

This clonotype has more than one count but fewer than ten. The V and J genes are TRBV7-9 and TRBJ2-1, with 11 bases matching TRBD1. Per the germline V gene, CDR1 is SEHNR and CDR2 is FQNEAQ (reference sequence). The CDR3 totals 15 residues. The J segment lost 8 bases and the V segment lost 5 bases, leaving 8 bases of the junction unmatched. The CDR3 spells CASSDAGTGGDEQFF. The DNA of the CDR3 is TGTGCCAGCAGCGACGCCGGGACAGGGGGTGATGAGCAGTTCTTC.

This clonotype was picked up a small number of times. The chain has TRBV5-1 and TRBJ2-1; no definite D call. Trimming stripped 0 bases from V and 3 bases from J, with 16 bases between. Germline V lookup: CDR1 SGHRS, CDR2 YFSETQ. CDR3 length: 17 amino acids. The CDR3 DNA reads as TGCGCCAGCAGCTTGGGAAGAGGACCCCTAATCTACAATGAGCAGTTCTTC. It translates to CASSLGRGPLIYNEQFF.

This clonotype was seen many times. The chain joins TRBV5-1 to TRBJ2-7; possibly TRBD1 or TRBD2 for D (5 bases each). V gave up 1 base and J gave up 7 bases, with 24 bases separating them. CDR1 SGHRS and CDR2 YFSETQ come from the germline V gene. The CDR3 has 17 residues. Here the CDR3 reads CASSLRPNRRVVQEQYF. CDR3 coding DNA: TGCGCCAGCAGCTTGCGGCCGAACAGGCGGGTGGTTCAGGAGCAGTACTTC.

The gene calls are TRBV12-3 or TRBV12-4 and TRBJ2-1; 9 bases map to TRBD2. The CDR3 totals 14 residues. J lost 8 bases, V lost 5 bases, and 7 bases had no gene match. The CDR3 spells CASSESGRRYEQFF. The DNA for the CDR3 is TGTGCCAGCAGTGAGAGCGGGAGGAGGTATGAGCAGTTCTTC.

The sample holds a few counts of this clonotype. The chain is built from TRBV15 and TRBJ1-1; tentative D call: TRBD1 (5 bases). Trimming stripped 0 bases from V and 1 base from J, with 6 bases between. The V gene's germline CDR1 is LNHNV and CDR2 YYDKDF (reference sequence). This CDR3 is built from 14 residues. The CDR3 loop reads CATSRDRGNTEAFF. DNA for the CDR3: TGTGCCACCAGCAGAGATAGGGGGAACACTGAAGCTTTCTTT.